These 3 T cell receptor beta chains originate from one sample sequenced in a study of cytomegalovirus exposure and HLA in healthy donors. A multiplex PCR was run with 60 Vbeta primers and 13 Jbeta primers. Only in-frame clones appear in the TCRdb table, and some are missing; sequencing was by immunoSEQ multiplex PCR. The table has tens of thousands of clones, approximately 7.6% seen once; the top ten hold about 2%. What was sequenced was PBMCs. Every receptor here comes from a man aged 45-65 years in good health and CMV-seronegative.

This clone was counted between two and nine times. The chain recombines TRBV9 with TRBJ1-3; D is unclear. Trimming removed 0 bases at V and 4 bases at J, with 14 bases between. CDR1 is SGDLS and CDR2 is YYNGEE in the germline V gene. The CDR3 consists of 16 residues. The CDR3 sequence is CASSVDPGILGNTIYF. Written as DNA, the CDR3 is TGTGCCAGCAGCGTAGATCCGGGGATCCTCGGAAACACCATATATTTT. Full variable domain (missing parts from reference TRBV9 and TRBJ1-3): DSGVTQTPKHLITATGQRVTLRCSPRSGDLSVYWYQQSLDQGLQFLIQYYNGEERAKGNILERFSAQQFPDLHSELNLSSLELGDSALYFCASSVDPGILGNTIYFGEGSWLTVV.

This clone was picked up a small number of times. The sample holds other DNA sequences that translate to the same CDR3. The V and J genes are TRBV5-1 and TRBJ2-7; perhaps TRBD1 as D (5 bases). Germline CDR1 is SGHRS and CDR2 is YFSETQ. The CDR3 loop spans 15 amino acids. Trimming left V 0 bases short and J 0 bases short, with 10 bases between. DNA for the CDR3: TGCGCCAGCAGCTTGGGGCAGGGTTTCTCCTACGAGCAGTACTTC. As protein: CASSLGQGFSYEQYF.

The table lists this clone with many counts. The chain recombines TRBV4-2 with TRBJ1-3, with D unresolved. The CDR3 contains 15 residues. V lost 1 base and J 0 bases, leaving 7 bases between the germline ends. Looked up from germline, CDR1 is LGHNA and CDR2 is YNFKEQ. The CDR3 region is CASSQAGLSGNTIYF. The CDR3 DNA reads TGTGCCAGCAGCCAAGCAGGACTCTCTGGAAACACCATATATTTT.